This T cell receptor (beta chain) was captured in a study of shared clonotypes between healthy human individuals. Broader study findings: Shared clonotypes: about 4.6% naive CD4, 3% to 3.5% naive CD8, 2.3% memory CD4, approximately 0.41% memory CD8.

Every donor, a Caucasian adult, lived in Nashville, Tennessee. The DNA input per sorted-subset replicate PCR was 200 ng, corresponding to some 27,000 T cell genomes. Method: immunoSEQ multiplex PCR; TCRdb's copy keeps in-frame clones and lacks some. The data hold 980,000 or so clones, with approximately 76% observed a single time. Regarding this clone: Its antigen is unidentified.

V was shortened by 6 bases and J by 8 bases, with 19 bases between the two germline ends. Germline V gene data show CDR1 as MNHNY and CDR2 as SVGAGI (reference sequence). The CDR3 spans 14 residues. This sequence originates from a man aged 18 to 29 in good health. The rearrangement joins TRBV6-6 to TRBJ1-2; D is ambiguous. Input material: memory CD4+ T cells sorted from blood. The subset was: CD45RA-negative fraction. The CDR3 protein is CASSRHDSSWGYTF. DNA of the CDR3: TGTGCCAGCAGCCGACACGACTCCTCATGGGGCTACACCTTC.